The present entry profiles one T cell receptor (beta chain) with its context. Its antigen is not known. This sample is part of a study of cytomegalovirus exposure and HLA in healthy donors. Across the whole study: According to later analysis, the same platform produced the roughly 120 validation and several hundred first-cohort repertoires.

Study-wide findings and caveats: The listing of 150 to 200 TCR beta chains classed them as cytomegalovirus-associated. It was found in a later analysis that first-cohort TCR clusters tended to co-occur in the approximately 120 validation repertoires.

Produced via immunoSEQ multiplex PCR; TCRdb's table is partial and in-frame only. The sample carries 55,000 to 80,000 clones, approximately 95% recorded once. This CDR3 contains 14 residues. The V gene end was trimmed by 6 bases and the J gene end by 6 bases; junction bases not matched to a gene: 11. CDR1 is MNHNY and CDR2 is SVGAGI in the germline V gene (reference sequence). This rearrangement joins TRBV6-6 to TRBJ2-7; 7 bases map to TRBD1. Input material: PBMCs. This receptor was identified in a young woman in good health and CMV-seropositive. Written as DNA, the CDR3 is TGTGCCAGCAGGACCCGACAGGGTACACGCGAGCAGTACTTC. Its translation: CASRTRQGTREQYF.